This T cell receptor (beta chain) came from a study of shared clonotypes between healthy human individuals. Trimming removed 11 bases at V and 7 bases at J, with 17 bases between. Germline V gene lookup returns CDR1 LNHDA and CDR2 SQIVND (reference sequence). The CDR3 spans 13 residues. Libraries were prepared by immunoSEQ multiplex PCR; TCRdb keeps only in-frame clonotypes and omits some of them. The sample has approximately 2.3 million clones, about 92% seen once. The chain couples TRBV19 to TRBJ1-4; D may be TRBD1 (5 bases). Material for sequencing was naive CD4+ T cells from PBMCs. Described subset: CD45RA+ positively selected. The source is a young man in good health. Some clones in this sample may be carry-over from other donors' samples. CDR3 bases: TGTGCCTCGGAAGGGGCCCTCGGTGAAAAACTGTTTTTT. Translated: CASEGALGEKLFF.